This T cell receptor beta chain was sequenced for a study of control samples from healthy donors and cancer patients. The CDR3 loop spans 15 amino acids. Per the germline V gene, CDR1 is MNHEY and CDR2 is SVGAGI. V lost 0 bases and J lost 4, with 12 bases in between. The assay was immunoSEQ multiplex PCR, and TCRdb's table has in-frame clones only and misses some. The sample gives about 130,000 clones, about 92% of which show up once; over 1.5% is in the top ten. The chain couples TRBV6-5 to TRBJ2-5; the D is unclear. The sample was PBMCs. This TCR came from a man in his fifties or sixties with head and neck cancer. The CDR3, as DNA: TGTGCCAGCAGTTACTCTATGGGGTTGTTAGAGACCCAGTACTTC. As protein: CASSYSMGLLETQYF.